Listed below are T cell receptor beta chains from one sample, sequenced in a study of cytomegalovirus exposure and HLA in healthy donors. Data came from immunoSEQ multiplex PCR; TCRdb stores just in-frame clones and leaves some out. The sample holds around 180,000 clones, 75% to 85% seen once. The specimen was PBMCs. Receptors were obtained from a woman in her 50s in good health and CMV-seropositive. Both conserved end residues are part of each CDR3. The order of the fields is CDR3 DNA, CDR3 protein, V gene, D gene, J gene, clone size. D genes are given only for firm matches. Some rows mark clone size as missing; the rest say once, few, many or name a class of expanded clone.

TGCGCCAGCAGTCCTATTCCCTACGAGCAGTACTTC	CASSPIPYEQYF	TRBV23-1	.	TRBJ2-7	.
TGTGCCAGCAGAGTAGGGACCGGAGGGGAGACCCAGTACTTC	CASRVGTGGETQYF	TRBV6-5	.	TRBJ2-5	.
TGTGCCAGCAGCTTGAAAGGGGGCTTAAATCAGCCCCAGCATTTT	CASSLKGGLNQPQHF	TRBV5-5	TRBD1	TRBJ1-5	.
TGTGCCTGGTCTAACCGACAGAGGCGAAATTCACCCCTCCACTTT	CAWSNRQRRNSPLHF	TRBV30	.	TRBJ1-6	few
TGTGCCAGCAGTGAGAGACAGGGGGAGGTCTACGAGCAGTACTTC	CASSERQGEVYEQYF	TRBV2	TRBD1	TRBJ2-7	.
TGTGCCTGGAGTGGGAATAGCGGGGTTACAGATACGCAGTATTTT	CAWSGNSGVTDTQYF	TRBV30	TRBD2	TRBJ2-3	.
TGTGCCACCTCTAGACTAGCGGGGGCTCGGGTCCTCAATACGCAGTATTTT	CATSRLAGARVLNTQYF	TRBV2	TRBD2	TRBJ2-3	.
TGTGCCAGCTCACCCCAGCAGGTTAGCACAGATACGCAGTATTTT	CASSPQQVSTDTQYF	TRBV18	.	TRBJ2-3	.
TGTGCCAGCAGCTTGGGTGAGCCGACTAGCGGGGGGAAGCAGTTCTTC	CASSLGEPTSGGKQFF	TRBV5-4	TRBD2	TRBJ2-1	.
TGTGCCAGCAGCGTAGGGCCCGCACAGGTGGTGGGATATGGCTACACCTTC	CASSVGPAQVVGYGYTF	TRBV9	.	TRBJ1-2	.
TGTGCCAGCAGCCGGGGGGAGCTCCTCTCTGGGGCCAACGTCCTGACTTTC	CASSRGELLSGANVLTF	TRBV14	.	TRBJ2-6	once
TGTTCCAGCAGCGATGGGGGGGACAGGGGATACGAGCAGTACTTC	CSSSDGGDRGYEQYF	TRBV7-9	TRBD1	TRBJ2-7	.
TGTGCCAGCAGTTTATACGTAGCTTCACCCCTCCACTTT	CASSLYVASPLHF	TRBV27	.	TRBJ1-6	.
TGTGCCAGCAGAACGGGACAGATAGCTGAAGCTTTCTTT	CASRTGQIAEAFF	TRBV27	TRBD1	TRBJ1-1	.
TGTGCCAGCAGCCCTAGCGGGATCACCGGGGAGCTGTTTTTT	CASSPSGITGELFF	TRBV7-3	TRBD2	TRBJ2-2	.
TGTGCCAGCAGCGGTGTTACGAGGACAGAACTCCACTTT	CASSGVTRTELHF	TRBV5-6	.	TRBJ1-6	.
TGTGCCAGCACTCCCCAGTCTAGCGGGACGTACAATGAGCAGTTCTTC	CASTPQSSGTYNEQFF	TRBV2	TRBD2	TRBJ2-1	.
TGTGCCAGCAGGGGTAGCGGGGGGGTCTGGGAGCAGTACTTC	CASRGSGGVWEQYF	TRBV2	TRBD2	TRBJ2-7	.
TGCGCCAGCAGCCAAACAGAAAACTATGGCTACACCTTC	CASSQTENYGYTF	TRBV5-1	.	TRBJ1-2	.
TGTGCCAGCAGTATACAGGGGGATTACGTCGAGCAGTACTTC	CASSIQGDYVEQYF	TRBV2	TRBD1	TRBJ2-7	.
TGTGCCAGCAACCCGAGCCGGGGAAGCTCTGGAAACACCATATATTTT	CASNPSRGSSGNTIYF	TRBV2	.	TRBJ1-3	.
TGCGCCAGCAGCTTGTGGGACAGCTCTGGAAACACCATATATTTT	CASSLWDSSGNTIYF	TRBV5-1	TRBD1	TRBJ1-3	.
TGTGCCAGCAGCGTAGACCCGGGGTATAACACCGGGGAGCTGTTTTTT	CASSVDPGYNTGELFF	TRBV9	.	TRBJ2-2	.
TGTGCCAGCAGTGAAATACAGGGGAGAAACACCATATATTTT	CASSEIQGRNTIYF	TRBV6-1	TRBD1	TRBJ1-3	.
TGTGCCAGCACCCCACCTAGCGGGGCGCAGTATTTT	CASTPPSGAQYF	TRBV27	TRBD2	TRBJ2-3	.
TGCAGCACCTACAGGGTTGGCTACACCTTC	CSTYRVGYTF	TRBV29-1	.	TRBJ1-2	.
TGTGCCAGCTCACCCGGGACAATCAATGAGCAGTTCTTC	CASSPGTINEQFF	TRBV18	.	TRBJ2-1	.
TGTGCCAGCAGCTCGGGACAGGGTATATTGGCCTACGAGCAGTACTTC	CASSSGQGILAYEQYF	TRBV27	TRBD1	TRBJ2-7	.
TGTGCCAGCATTACAGGGGACGGCACCGGGGAGCTGTTTTTT	CASITGDGTGELFF	TRBV6-1	TRBD1	TRBJ2-2	.
TGCGCCAGCAGCTTGGCCTCTAACAGCTACAATGAGCAGTTCTTC	CASSLASNSYNEQFF	TRBV5-1	.	TRBJ2-1	.
TGTGCCAGCAGCTTAACGTTCCAGCGGGGAGGCAATGAGCAGTTCTTC	CASSLTFQRGGNEQFF	TRBV7-3	TRBD2	TRBJ2-1	once
TGTGCCAGCAGTTTAGACAGGTTGCGTTGTGAGCAGTTCTTC	CASSLDRLRCEQFF	TRBV27	.	TRBJ2-1	.
TGTGCCAGCAGCCCGACCCTACAGGGACCCTCCTACGAGCAGTACTTC	CASSPTLQGPSYEQYF	TRBV7-2	.	TRBJ2-7	.
TGTGCCAGCAGTGAAGGGGCCTGGACAGATACGCAGTATTTT	CASSEGAWTDTQYF	TRBV6-5	.	TRBJ2-3	few
TGTGCCAGCAGCCGTAGGACAGGGGCGCAGGGTAATGAAAAACTGTTTTTT	CASSRRTGAQGNEKLFF	TRBV7-6	TRBD1	TRBJ1-4	.
TGTGCCAGCAGCCAAGATCGAGGAAGGGGACTAGACAATGAGCAGTTCTTC	CASSQDRGRGLDNEQFF	TRBV4-2	TRBD2	TRBJ2-1	once
TGTGCCAGTAGTATAGGCGTACAGTCCTACGAGCAGTACTTC	CASSIGVQSYEQYF	TRBV19	.	TRBJ2-7	.
TGTGCCATCAGACAGGGGAGACATGGCTACACCTTC	CAIRQGRHGYTF	TRBV6-5	TRBD1	TRBJ1-2	few
TGTGCCAGCAGCCCCCGGAGGGTAGGAGAATTGAACACTGAAGCTTTCTTT	CASSPRRVGELNTEAFF	TRBV9	.	TRBJ1-1	.